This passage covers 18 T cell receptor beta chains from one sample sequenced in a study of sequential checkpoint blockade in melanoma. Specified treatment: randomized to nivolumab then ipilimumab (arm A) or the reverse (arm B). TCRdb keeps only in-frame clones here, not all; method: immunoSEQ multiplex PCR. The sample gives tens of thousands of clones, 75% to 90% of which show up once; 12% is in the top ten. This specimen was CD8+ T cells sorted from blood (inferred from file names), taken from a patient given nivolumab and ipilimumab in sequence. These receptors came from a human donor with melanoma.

As DNA, the CDR3 is TGTGCCAGCAGCTTATTCTCAGGGGGTTACGAGCAGTACGTC. Its protein is CASSLFSGGYEQYV. This rearrangement joins TRBV7-9 to TRBJ2-7; the match to TRBD1 covers 7 bases. Germline CDR1 reads SEHNR; CDR2 reads FQNEAQ (reference sequence). The CDR3 loop spans 14 amino acids. V lost 2 bases, J lost 4 bases, and 5 bases stayed unmatched.

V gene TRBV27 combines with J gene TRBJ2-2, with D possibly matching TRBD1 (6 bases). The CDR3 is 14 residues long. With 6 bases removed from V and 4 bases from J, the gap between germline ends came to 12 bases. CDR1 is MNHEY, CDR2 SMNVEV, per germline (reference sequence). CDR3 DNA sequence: TGTGCCAGCAGCCGCCTACAGGGCACCGGGGAGCTGTTTTTT. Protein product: CASSRLQGTGELFF.

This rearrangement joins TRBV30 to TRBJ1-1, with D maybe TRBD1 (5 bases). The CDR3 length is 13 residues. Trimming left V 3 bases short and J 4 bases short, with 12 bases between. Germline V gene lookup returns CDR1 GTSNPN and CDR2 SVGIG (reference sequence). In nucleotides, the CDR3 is TGTGCCTGGAGGCCCTCGGGGGGCACTGAAGCTTTCTTT. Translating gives CAWRPSGGTEAFF. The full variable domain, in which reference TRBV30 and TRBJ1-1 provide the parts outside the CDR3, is SQTIHQWPATLVQPVGSPLSLECTVEGTSNPNLYWYRQAAGRGLQLLFYSVGIGQISSEVPQNLSASRPQDRQFILSSKKLLLSDSGFYLCAWRPSGGTEAFFGQGTRLTVV.

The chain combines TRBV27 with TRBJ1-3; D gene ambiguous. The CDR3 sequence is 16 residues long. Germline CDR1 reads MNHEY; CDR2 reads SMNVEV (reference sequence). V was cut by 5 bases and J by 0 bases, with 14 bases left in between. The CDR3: CASSHLGPSSGNTIYF. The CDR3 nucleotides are TGTGCCAGCAGTCACTTGGGCCCGAGCTCTGGAAACACCATATATTTT.

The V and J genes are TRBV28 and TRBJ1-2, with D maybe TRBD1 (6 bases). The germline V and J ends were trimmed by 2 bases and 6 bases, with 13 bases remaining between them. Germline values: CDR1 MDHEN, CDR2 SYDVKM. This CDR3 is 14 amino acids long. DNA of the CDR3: TGTGCCAGCAGTTTACCCGGACAGAGACATGGCTACACCTTC. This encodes CASSLPGQRHGYTF.

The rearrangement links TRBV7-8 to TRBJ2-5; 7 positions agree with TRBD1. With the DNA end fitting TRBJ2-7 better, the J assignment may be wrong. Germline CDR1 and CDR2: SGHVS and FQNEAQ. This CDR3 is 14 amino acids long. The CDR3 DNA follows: TGTGCCAGCAGCCTATTTACAGGGGCCTACGAGCAGTACTTC. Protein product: CASSLFTGAYEQYF.

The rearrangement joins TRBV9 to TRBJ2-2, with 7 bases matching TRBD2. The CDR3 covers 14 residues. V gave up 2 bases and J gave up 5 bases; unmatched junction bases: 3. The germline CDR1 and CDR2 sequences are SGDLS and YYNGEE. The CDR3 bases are TGTGCCAGCAGCGTGCGGGAGTGGACCGGGGAGCTGTTTTTT. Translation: CASSVREWTGELFF.

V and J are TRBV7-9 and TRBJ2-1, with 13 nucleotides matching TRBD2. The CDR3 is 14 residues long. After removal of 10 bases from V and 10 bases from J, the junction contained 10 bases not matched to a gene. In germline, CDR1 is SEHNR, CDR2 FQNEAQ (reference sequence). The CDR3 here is CATLTSGRAGEQFF. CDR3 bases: TGTGCCACCCTCACTAGCGGGAGGGCCGGCGAGCAGTTCTTC.

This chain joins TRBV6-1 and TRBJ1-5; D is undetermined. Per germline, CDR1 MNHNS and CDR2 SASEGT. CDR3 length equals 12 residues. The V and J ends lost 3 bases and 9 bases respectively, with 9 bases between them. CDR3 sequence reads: CASSDTGMPQHF. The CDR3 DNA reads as TGTGCCAGCAGTGATACGGGGATGCCCCAGCATTTT.

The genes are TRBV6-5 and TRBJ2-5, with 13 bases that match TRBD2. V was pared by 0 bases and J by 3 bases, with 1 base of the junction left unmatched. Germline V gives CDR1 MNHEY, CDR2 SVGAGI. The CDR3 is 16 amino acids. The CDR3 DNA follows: TGTGCCAGCAGTTACTCGGGGACTAGCGGGGAAGAGACCCAGTACTTC. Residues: CASSYSGTSGEETQYF.

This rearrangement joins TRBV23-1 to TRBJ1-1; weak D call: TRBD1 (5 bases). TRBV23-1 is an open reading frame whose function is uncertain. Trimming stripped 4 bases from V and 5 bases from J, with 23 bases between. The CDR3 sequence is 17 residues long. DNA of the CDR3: TGCGCCAGCAGTCGCCGACCTCCGGGCAGGGATTGGACTGAAGCTTTCTTT. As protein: CASSRRPPGRDWTEAFF.

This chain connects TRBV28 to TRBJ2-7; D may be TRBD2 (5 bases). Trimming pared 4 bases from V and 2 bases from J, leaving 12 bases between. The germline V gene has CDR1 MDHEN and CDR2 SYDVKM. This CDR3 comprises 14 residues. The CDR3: CASSYGSGTYEQYF. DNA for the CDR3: TGTGCCAGCAGTTATGGGTCCGGGACCTACGAGCAGTACTTC.

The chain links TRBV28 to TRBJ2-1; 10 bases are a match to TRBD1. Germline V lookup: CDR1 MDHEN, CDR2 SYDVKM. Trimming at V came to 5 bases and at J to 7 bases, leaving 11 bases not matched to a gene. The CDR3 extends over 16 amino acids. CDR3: CASSDDLGDRGNEQFF. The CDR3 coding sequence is TGTGCCAGCAGTGATGACCTCGGGGACAGGGGAAATGAGCAGTTCTTC.

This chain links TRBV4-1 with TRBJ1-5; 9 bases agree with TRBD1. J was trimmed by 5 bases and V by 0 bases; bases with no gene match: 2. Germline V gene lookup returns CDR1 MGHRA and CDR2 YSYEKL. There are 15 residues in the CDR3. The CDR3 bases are TGCGCCAGCAGCCAAGAGGGACAGGGCGATCAGCCCCAGCATTTT. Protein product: CASSQEGQGDQPQHF.

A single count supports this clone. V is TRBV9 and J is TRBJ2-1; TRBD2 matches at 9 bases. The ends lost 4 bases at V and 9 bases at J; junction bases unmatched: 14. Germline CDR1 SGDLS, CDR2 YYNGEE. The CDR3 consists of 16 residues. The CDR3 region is CASSPPAGGSSGEQFF. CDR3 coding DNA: TGTGCCAGCAGCCCCCCAGCGGGAGGCTCATCAGGTGAGCAGTTCTTC.

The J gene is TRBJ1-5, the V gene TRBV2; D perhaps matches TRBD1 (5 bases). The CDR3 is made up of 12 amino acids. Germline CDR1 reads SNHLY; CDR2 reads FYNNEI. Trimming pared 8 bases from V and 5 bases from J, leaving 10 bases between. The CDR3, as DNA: TGTGCCAGCGGGGGGTGGGATCAGCCCCAGCATTTT. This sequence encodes CASGGWDQPQHF.

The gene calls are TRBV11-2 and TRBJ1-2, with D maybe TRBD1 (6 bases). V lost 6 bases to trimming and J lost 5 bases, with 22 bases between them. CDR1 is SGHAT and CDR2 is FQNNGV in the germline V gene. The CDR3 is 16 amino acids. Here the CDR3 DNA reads TGTGCCAGCAGAACCAATAACAGGGTTGATGGGTATGGCTACACCTTC. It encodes CASRTNNRVDGYGYTF.

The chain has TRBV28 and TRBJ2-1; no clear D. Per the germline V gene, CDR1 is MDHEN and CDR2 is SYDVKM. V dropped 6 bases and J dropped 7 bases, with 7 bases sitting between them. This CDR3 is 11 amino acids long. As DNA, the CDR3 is TGTGCCAGCAGGCAGAGGAATGAGCAGTTCTTC. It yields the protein CASRQRNEQFF.